This entry describes one T cell receptor (beta chain). This sample was taken from a study of blood T cells in healthy people across ages. Primed by a sample-barcoded 5' primer and a J-beta primer mix, a second PCR proceeded for roughly 6 to 12 cycles. TCRdb called the 5' RACE reads again in MiXCR, with one record for every CDR3 protein. The table has about 970,000 distinct CDR3 sequences, 51% seen once. V was clipped by 5 bases and J by 0 bases, with 13 bases between them. Germline CDR1 is SGHTA and CDR2 is FQGNSA. This CDR3 contains 16 residues. The chain joins TRBV7-2 to TRBJ1-4; D ambiguous. This TCR was sampled from a woman aged 60-75 years in good health. The sequencing sample was made of blood. DNA of the CDR3: TGTGCCAGCAGCCCAGCACAGTTTTCAACTAATGAAAAACTGTTTTTT. It translates to CASSPAQFSTNEKLFF.